These 2 T cell receptor beta chains came from one sample sequenced in a study of cytomegalovirus exposure and HLA in healthy donors. The PCR had 60 Vbeta and 13 Jbeta primers. Repertoires were generated with immunoSEQ multiplex PCR, while TCRdb's copy carries only in-frame clones and drops some. Of under 110,000 clones listed, around 79% are singletons. The sequenced sample consisted of PBMCs. These receptors came from a woman in her thirties or forties in good health and CMV-seronegative.

This chain links TRBV10-3 with TRBJ2-1; TRBD1 matches at 9 bases. The germline V gene encodes CDR1 ENHRY and CDR2 SYGVKD. The CDR3 has 15 amino acids. V dropped 4 bases and J dropped 4; count of bases not matched to a gene: 5. The DNA of the CDR3 is TGTGCCATCAGTGCGGACAGGGGATCGTACAATGAGCAGTTCTTC. Amino acid sequence: CAISADRGSYNEQFF.

This clone was detected only once. This chain uses TRBV6-5 with TRBJ2-7, with 12 bases identical to TRBD2. Germline-derived CDR1 and CDR2 are MNHEY and SVGAGI. This CDR3 has 15 residues. The V gene end was trimmed by 7 bases and the J gene end by 2 bases; junction bases not matched to a gene: 6. CDR3: CASTPPSGGAYEQYF. CDR3 in DNA: TGTGCCAGCACCCCTCCTAGCGGGGGGGCCTACGAGCAGTACTTC.